In this sample, the clone carrying this T cell receptor beta chain turned up many times. This specimen belongs to a study of T-cell memory formation after mild COVID-19. One entry per CDR3 protein results from TCRdb running MiXCR on the 5' RACE reads. The sample records around 190,000 distinct CDR3 sequences, about 18% being singletons. Germline lookup yields CDR1 SGHVS and CDR2 FQNEAQ. This CDR3 contains 15 residues. J was trimmed by 8 bases and V by 5 bases; bases with no gene match: 8. This receptor was taken from a man younger than 35 who had mild COVID-19 (a few samples of this study predate the infection). Cell type and time point are not known. Input material: PBMCs or a T cell subset sorted from them (not recorded which). This rearrangement joins TRBV7-8 to TRBJ1-4; 10 bases align to TRBD1. The CDR3 region is CASSPSRDRGEKLFF. As DNA, the CDR3 is TGTGCCAGCAGCCCGAGCCGGGACAGGGGAGAAAAACTGTTTTTT.